This passage covers 2 T cell receptor beta chains from one sample sequenced in a study of blood T cells in healthy people across ages (dated by TCRdb to between 2014 and 2017). Library preparation was by 5' RACE. TCRdb names Illumina HiSeq 2500 as the instrument used. The second PCR ran for roughly 7 to 11 cycles and used a J-beta primer mix along with a sample-barcoded 5' primer. The public reads were reprocessed in TCRdb via fastp at Q25 and MiXCR, keeping in-frame beta chains. Each record represents a unique CDR3 protein, reported with the most common genes and DNA among its rows. For this sample there are about 800,000 distinct CDR3 sequences; 25% appear just once. The top ten clonotypes cover around 3.6% of the sample. The sample was also linked to a second study, of T cells of mothers and their children.

Sequencing was done on a sample of blood. These receptors came from a boy aged 5-17 years in good health.

V gene TRBV7-2 combines with J gene TRBJ2-1; 7 bases line up with TRBD2. In germline, CDR1 is SGHTA, CDR2 FQGNSA. V shed 8 bases, J shed 9 bases, and the junction held 7 bases outside the gene matches. The CDR3 has 12 amino acids. The CDR3 loop is CASASGRGEQFF. The DNA of the CDR3 is TGTGCCAGCGCTAGCGGCCGGGGTGAGCAGTTCTTC.

V usage is TRBV25-1 and J usage is TRBJ2-2, with TRBD1 as a possible D gene (5 bases). The CDR3 loop spans 16 amino acids. The V gene lost 5 bases and the J gene lost 0 bases, with 13 bases spanning the gap. Germline V lookup: CDR1 MGHDK, CDR2 SYGVNS. CDR3 bases: TGTGCCAGCAGTACCTTGACAGCACCGAACACCGGGGAGCTGTTTTTT. Translated, it gives CASSTLTAPNTGELFF.